The TCR beta chain under discussion was sequenced for a study of blood T cell repertoires in COVID-19. Study overall: Material from acute and convalescent COVID-19 was sourced from the United States, Italy and Spain. T cells, B-cell-depleted T cells, or PBMCs supplied cDNA or gDNA.

Per the original data handling: How many nucleated cells were present was estimated from reference gene primer amplification. Measured with immunoSEQ multiplex PCR; TCRdb has only the in-frame clones, and not every one. V and J calls and clone size are given by that table; D and trimming were obtained from the DNA. The sample yields roughly 290,000 clones, about 89% seen once. V lost 0 bases, J lost 0 bases, and 12 bases lay in between. Germline CDR1 is WSHSY and CDR2 is SAAADI. The CDR3 loop spans 16 amino acids. The source is a woman aged 50 to 60 who had recovered from COVID-19. J is TRBJ2-7 and V is TRBV10-2, with D maybe TRBD1 (5 bases). Input material: peripheral blood. The CDR3 here is CASSESKGSYSYEQYF. The CDR3 DNA is TGCGCCAGCAGTGAGTCGAAGGGGTCCTACTCCTACGAGCAGTACTTC.